The source of this T cell receptor beta chain is a study of blood T cell repertoires in COVID-19. Background on the study: Italy, Spain and the United States were the sources of the convalescent and acute COVID-19 samples.

Germline values: CDR1 SGHKS, CDR2 YYEKEE (reference sequence). The CDR3 is made up of 13 amino acids. Losses at the gene ends were 4 bases for V and 4 bases for J; bases not matched to a gene: 0. Only a few counts were recorded for this clone. In the original processing: Amplifying reference gene primers gave estimates of nucleated cell counts. Clones were sequenced by immunoSEQ multiplex PCR, and TCRdb holds only the in-frame ones, with some missing. D and trimming were read from the DNA, whereas the V and J calls and clone size are those reported in that table. The sample includes about 140,000 clones, almost 90% of them seen just once.

The sequenced material came from peripheral blood. The TCR sequence derives from a woman between 55 and 75 years old with acute or convalescent COVID-19. The chain joins TRBV5-5 to TRBJ2-2; 8 bases are shared with TRBD2. The CDR3 region has the DNA TGTGCCAGCAGCCGGGGGGGCACCGGGGAGCTGTTTTTT. Its protein product is CASSRGGTGELFF. Full variable domain (missing parts from reference TRBV5-5 and TRBJ2-2): DAGVTQSPTHLIKTRGQQVTLRCSPISGHKSVSWYQQVLGQGPQFIFQYYEKEERGRGNFPDRFSARQFPNYSSELNVNALLLGDSALYLCASSRGGTGELFFGEGSRLTVL.